This T cell receptor beta chain came from a study of blood T cells in healthy people across ages. This clonotype was seen a handful of times. A sample-barcoded 5' primer and a J-beta primer mix were used in a second PCR of roughly 6 to 12 cycles. Template switching added a 12-random-nucleotide identifier to every cDNA molecule. TCRdb independently ran MiXCR on the 5' RACE reads; one entry per CDR3 protein. The sample shows 630,000 or so distinct CDR3 sequences, 32% of them seen only once. The CDR3 runs to 14 residues. Germline CDR1 and CDR2: KGHSH and LQKENI. V was clipped by 5 bases and J by 7 bases; unmatched bases: 6.

Sequencing input: blood. The TCR sequence derives from a woman at least 80 years old in good health. V is TRBV18 and J is TRBJ1-4; 8 bases agree with TRBD1. The CDR3 DNA reads TGTGCCAGCTCATCATCGGACAGGGCTGAAAAACTGTTTTTT. This encodes CASSSSDRAEKLFF.